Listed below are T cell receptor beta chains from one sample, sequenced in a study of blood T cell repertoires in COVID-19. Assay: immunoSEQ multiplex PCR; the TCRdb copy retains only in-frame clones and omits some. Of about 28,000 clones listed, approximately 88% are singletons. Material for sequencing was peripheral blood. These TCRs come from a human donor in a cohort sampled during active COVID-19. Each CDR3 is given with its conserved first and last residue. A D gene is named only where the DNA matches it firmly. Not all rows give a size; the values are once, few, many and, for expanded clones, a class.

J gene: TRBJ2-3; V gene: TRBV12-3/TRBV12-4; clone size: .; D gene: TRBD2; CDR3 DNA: TGTGCCACACTAGCGGGGGGGAAAGATACGCAGTATTTT; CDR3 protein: CATLAGGKDTQYF
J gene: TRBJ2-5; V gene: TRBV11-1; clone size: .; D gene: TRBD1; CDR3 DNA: TGTGCCAGCAGCACCGGGACAGGGAGCCAAGAGACCCAGTACTTC; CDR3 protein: CASSTGTGSQETQYF
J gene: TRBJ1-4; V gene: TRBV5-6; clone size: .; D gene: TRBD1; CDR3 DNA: TGTGCCAGCAGCTCACCCAGGGGGCCCGTGGATGAAAAACTGTTTTTT; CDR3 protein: CASSSPRGPVDEKLFF
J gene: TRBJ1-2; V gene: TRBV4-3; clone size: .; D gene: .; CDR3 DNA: TGCGCCAGCAGCCAACCGGGATCTACTAACTATGGCTACACCTTC; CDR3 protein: CASSQPGSTNYGYTF
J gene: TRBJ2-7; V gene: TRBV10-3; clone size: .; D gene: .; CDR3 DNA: TGTGCCATCAGTGAGGCTCCCGGGGACGAGCAGTACTTC; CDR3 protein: CAISEAPGDEQYF
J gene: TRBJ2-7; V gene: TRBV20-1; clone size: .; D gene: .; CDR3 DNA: TGCAGTGCTCTCGACAGCGACGAGCAGTACTTC; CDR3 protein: CSALDSDEQYF
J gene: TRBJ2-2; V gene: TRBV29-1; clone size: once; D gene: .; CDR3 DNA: TGCAGCGCCTCAGGAGGCTCCGGGGAGCTGTTTTTT; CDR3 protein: CSASGGSGELFF
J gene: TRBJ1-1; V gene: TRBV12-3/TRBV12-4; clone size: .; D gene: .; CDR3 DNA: TGTGCCAGCAGGGGGGCCCCGAACACTGAAGCTTTCTTT; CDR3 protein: CASRGAPNTEAFF
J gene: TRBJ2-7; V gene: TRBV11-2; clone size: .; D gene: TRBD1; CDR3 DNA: TGTGCCAGCAGCCTAGGGACAGACCTCTACGAGCAGTACTTC; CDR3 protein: CASSLGTDLYEQYF
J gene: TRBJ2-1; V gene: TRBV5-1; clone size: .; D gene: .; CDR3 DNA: TGCGCCAGCAGAAGGGGGGGAGGTAACAATGAGCAGTTCTTC; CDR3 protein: CASRRGGGNNEQFF
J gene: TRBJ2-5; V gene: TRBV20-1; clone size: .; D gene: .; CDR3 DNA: TGCAGTGCTACTGAAATGGCGAGGAGGTCAGAGACCCAGTACTTC; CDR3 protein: CSATEMARRSETQYF
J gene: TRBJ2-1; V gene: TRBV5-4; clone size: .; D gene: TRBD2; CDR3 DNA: TGTGCCAGCGCGGGTAGGGGCGGGGGTTATTACAATGAGCAGTTCTTC; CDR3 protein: CASAGRGGGYYNEQFF
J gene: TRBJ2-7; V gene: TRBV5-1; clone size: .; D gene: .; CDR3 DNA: TGCGCCAGCAGCTTTGGTGGGAGCTCCTACGAGCAGTACTTC; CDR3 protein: CASSFGGSSYEQYF
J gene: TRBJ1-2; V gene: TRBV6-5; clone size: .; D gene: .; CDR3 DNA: TGTGCCAGCAGCCAGGGACTCACTAACTATGGCTACACCTTC; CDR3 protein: CASSQGLTNYGYTF
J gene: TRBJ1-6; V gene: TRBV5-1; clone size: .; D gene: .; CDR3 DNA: TGCGCCAGCACCCCGGATGGCCAGGCCAATTCACCCCTCCACTTT; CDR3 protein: CASTPDGQANSPLHF
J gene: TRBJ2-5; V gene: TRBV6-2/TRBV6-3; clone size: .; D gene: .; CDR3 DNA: TGTGCCAGCAGTCCGGTCGAAGAGACCCAGTACTTC; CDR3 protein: CASSPVEETQYF
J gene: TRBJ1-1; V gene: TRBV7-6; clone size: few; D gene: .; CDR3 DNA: TGTGCCAGCAGCTTAGTTGGAGCGAACACTGAAGCTTTCTTT; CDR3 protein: CASSLVGANTEAFF
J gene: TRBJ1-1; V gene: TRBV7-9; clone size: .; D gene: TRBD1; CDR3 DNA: TGTGCCAGCAGCCTAGGACGACAGGGGAACACTGAAGCTTTCTTT; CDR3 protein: CASSLGRQGNTEAFF
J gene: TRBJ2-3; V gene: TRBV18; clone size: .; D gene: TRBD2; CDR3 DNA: TGTGCCAGCTCACCACCGACTAGCGGGGGGGCTGGTACGCAGTATTTT; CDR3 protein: CASSPPTSGGAGTQYF
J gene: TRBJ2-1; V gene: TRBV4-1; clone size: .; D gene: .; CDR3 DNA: TGCGCCAGCAGCCAAGGAGGACAGAACTCGTACAATGAGCAGTTCTTC; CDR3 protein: CASSQGGQNSYNEQFF
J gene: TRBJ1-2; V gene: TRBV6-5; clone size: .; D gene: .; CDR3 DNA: TGTGCCAGCAGTCCCGGGATTACGGTTGGCTACACCTTC; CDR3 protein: CASSPGITVGYTF
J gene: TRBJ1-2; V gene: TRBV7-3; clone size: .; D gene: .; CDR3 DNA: TGTGCCAGCAGCCCCCGGTCCCAGGAGGATGGCTACACCTTC; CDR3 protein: CASSPRSQEDGYTF
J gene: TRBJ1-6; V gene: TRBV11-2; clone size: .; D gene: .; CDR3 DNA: TGTGCCAGCAGCTTAAGCATCGCGGCACCCCTCCACTTT; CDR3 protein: CASSLSIAAPLHF
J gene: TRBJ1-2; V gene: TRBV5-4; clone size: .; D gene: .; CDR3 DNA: TGTGCCAGCAGGCCCGGACCGGGGCCGCGGGAGGGTGGCTACACCTTC; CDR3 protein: CASRPGPGPREGGYTF
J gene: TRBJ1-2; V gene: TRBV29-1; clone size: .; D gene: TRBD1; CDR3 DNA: TGCAGCGTTGAAGGGAGTGGGACAGGGAACTATGGCTACACCTTC; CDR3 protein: CSVEGSGTGNYGYTF
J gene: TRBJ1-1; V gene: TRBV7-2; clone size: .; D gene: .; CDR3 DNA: TGTGCCAGCAGCTTAACTCTGGGCACCCACACTGAAGCTTTCTTT; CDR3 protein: CASSLTLGTHTEAFF
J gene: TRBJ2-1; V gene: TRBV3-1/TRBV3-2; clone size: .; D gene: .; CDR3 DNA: TGTGCCACGGGGTTGGTTGGGACCTACAATGAGCAGTTCTTC; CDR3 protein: CATGLVGTYNEQFF
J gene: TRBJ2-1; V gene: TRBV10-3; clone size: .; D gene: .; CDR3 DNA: TGTGCCATCAGTGGGACAAATATTAACAATGAGCAGTTCTTC; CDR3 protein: CAISGTNINNEQFF
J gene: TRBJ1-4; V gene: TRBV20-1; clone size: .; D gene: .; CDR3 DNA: TGCAGTGCTAGTGAAGGACAGACCAATGAAAAACTGTTTTTT; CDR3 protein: CSASEGQTNEKLFF
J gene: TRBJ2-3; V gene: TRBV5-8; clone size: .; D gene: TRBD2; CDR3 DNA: TGTGCCAGCAGCTTGTTGGCGGGGGGCCCGCAGTATTTT; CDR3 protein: CASSLLAGGPQYF
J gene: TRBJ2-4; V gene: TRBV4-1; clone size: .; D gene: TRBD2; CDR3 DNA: TGCGCCAGCAGCCAAGGGCTAGCGGGGATAACCAAAAACATTCAGTACTTC; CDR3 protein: CASSQGLAGITKNIQYF
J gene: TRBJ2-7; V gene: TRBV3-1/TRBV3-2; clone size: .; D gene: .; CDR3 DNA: TGTGCCAGCAGCCAGGCAGGGTATTACGAGCAGTACTTC; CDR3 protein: CASSQAGYYEQYF
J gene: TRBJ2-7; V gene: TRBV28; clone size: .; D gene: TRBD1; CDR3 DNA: TGTGCCAGCAGGGGGCAGGGGGACGAGCAGTACTTC; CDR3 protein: CASRGQGDEQYF
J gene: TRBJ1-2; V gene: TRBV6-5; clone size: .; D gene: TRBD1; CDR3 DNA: TGTGCCAGCAGTCCGACAGGGGCTGGCTACACCTTC; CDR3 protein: CASSPTGAGYTF
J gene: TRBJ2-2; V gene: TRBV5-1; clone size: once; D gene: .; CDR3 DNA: TGCGCCAGCAGCTTGCAAGGAGGGGACACCGGGGAGCTGTTTTTT; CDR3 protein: CASSLQGGDTGELFF
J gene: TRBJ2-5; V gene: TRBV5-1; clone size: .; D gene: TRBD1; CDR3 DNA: TGCGCCAGCAGCGACCCCCAGGGGGTTTCGGAGACCCAGTACTTC; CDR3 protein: CASSDPQGVSETQYF
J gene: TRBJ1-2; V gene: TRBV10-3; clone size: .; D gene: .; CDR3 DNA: TGTGCCATCAGTGACGCTTTGGGAGAAAACTATGGCTACACCTTC; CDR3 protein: CAISDALGENYGYTF
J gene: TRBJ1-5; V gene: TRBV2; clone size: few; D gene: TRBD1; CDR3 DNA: TGTGCCAGCAGGGGACAGACTTATAGCAATCAGCCCCAGCATTTT; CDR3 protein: CASRGQTYSNQPQHF
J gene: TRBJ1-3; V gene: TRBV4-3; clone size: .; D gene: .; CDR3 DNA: TGCGCCAGCAGCCCCCTAGCCGCATCTGGAAACACCATATATTTT; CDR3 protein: CASSPLAASGNTIYF
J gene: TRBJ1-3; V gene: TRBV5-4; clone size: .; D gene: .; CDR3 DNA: TGTGCCAGCAGCTTGGCCGGAGCGGGAAACACCATATATTTT; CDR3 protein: CASSLAGAGNTIYF
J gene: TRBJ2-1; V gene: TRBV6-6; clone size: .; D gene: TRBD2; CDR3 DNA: TGTGCCAGCAGTTACCCACTGGGAGGGGAACAGTTCTTC; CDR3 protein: CASSYPLGGEQFF
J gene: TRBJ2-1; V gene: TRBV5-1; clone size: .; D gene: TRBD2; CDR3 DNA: TGCGCCAGCAGCTTGGTGGGCCCTAGCGGGGGGGCAACTGAGCAGTTCTTC; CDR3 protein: CASSLVGPSGGATEQFF
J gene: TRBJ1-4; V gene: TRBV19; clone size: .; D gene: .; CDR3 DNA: TGTGCCAGTAGTGCTTACAGTGCAACTAATGAAAAACTGTTTTTT; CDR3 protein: CASSAYSATNEKLFF
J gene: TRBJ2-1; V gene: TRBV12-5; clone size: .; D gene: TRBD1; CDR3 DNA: TGTGCTAGTGGGCCAGGGGGCACCTACAATGAGCAGTTCTTC; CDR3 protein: CASGPGGTYNEQFF
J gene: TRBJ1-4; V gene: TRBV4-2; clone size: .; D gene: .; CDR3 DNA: TGTGCCAGCAGCCAAACCGGACAGTTTAATGAAAAACTGTTTTTT; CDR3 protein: CASSQTGQFNEKLFF
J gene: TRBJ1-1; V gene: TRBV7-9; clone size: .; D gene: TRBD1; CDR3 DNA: TGTGCCAGCAGCGTGCCGGGACAGGGGGCGCAAGCTTTCTTT; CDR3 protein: CASSVPGQGAQAFF
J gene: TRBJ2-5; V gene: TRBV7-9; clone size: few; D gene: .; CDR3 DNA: TGTGCCAGCAGCTTAGCGGGGGCCCAGACCCAGTACTTC; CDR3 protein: CASSLAGAQTQYF
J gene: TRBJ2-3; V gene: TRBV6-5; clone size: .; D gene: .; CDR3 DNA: TGTGCCAGCACCCGGGTACCCACAGATACGCAGTATTTT; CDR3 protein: CASTRVPTDTQYF
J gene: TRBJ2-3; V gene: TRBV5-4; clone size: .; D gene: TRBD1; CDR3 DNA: TGTGCCAGCAGTCCGACAGGGTTTGGATACACAGATACGCAGTATTTT; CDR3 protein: CASSPTGFGYTDTQYF
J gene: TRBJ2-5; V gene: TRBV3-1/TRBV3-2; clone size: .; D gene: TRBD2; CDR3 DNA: TGTGCCAGCAGCAACCCCGGGACTAGCGTTGGGGGAGAGACCCAGTACTTC; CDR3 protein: CASSNPGTSVGGETQYF
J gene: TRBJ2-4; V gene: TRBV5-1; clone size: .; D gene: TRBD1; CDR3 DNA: TGCGCCAGCAGGAGGGGGCCGAAAAACATTCAGTACTTC; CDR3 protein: CASRRGPKNIQYF
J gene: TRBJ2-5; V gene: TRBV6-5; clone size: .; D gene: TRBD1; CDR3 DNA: TGTGCCAGCAGTCCTCAGGGGGCAGGAGAGACCCAGTACTTC; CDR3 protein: CASSPQGAGETQYF
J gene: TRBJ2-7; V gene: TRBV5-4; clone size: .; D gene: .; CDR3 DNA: TGTGCCAGCAGCTACAGTCAGGGTTACGAGCAGTACTTC; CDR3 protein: CASSYSQGYEQYF
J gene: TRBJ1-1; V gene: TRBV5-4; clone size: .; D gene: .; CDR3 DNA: TGTGCCAGCAGCCTATGGTCGGGCACTGAAGCTTTCTTT; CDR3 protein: CASSLWSGTEAFF
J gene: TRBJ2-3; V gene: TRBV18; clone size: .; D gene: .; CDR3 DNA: TGTGCCAGCTCACCCACAATCGATACGCAGTATTTT; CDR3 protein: CASSPTIDTQYF